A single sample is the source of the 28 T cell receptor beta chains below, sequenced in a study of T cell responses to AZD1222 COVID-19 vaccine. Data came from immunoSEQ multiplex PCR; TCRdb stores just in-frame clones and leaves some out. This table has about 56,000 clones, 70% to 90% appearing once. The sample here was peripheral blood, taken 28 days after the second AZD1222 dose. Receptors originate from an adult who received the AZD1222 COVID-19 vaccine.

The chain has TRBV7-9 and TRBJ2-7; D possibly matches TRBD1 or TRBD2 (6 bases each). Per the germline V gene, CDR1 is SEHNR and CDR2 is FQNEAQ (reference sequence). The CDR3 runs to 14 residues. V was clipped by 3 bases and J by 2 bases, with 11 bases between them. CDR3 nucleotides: TGTGCCAGCAGCTTCGGAGGGGGTCCCTACGAGCAGTACTTC. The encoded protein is CASSFGGGPYEQYF.

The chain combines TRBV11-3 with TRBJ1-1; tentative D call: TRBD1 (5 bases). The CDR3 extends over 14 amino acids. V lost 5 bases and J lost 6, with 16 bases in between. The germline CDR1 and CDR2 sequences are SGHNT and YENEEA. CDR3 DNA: TGTGCCAGCAGCCCCGGGACGGCGGGATCTGAAGCTTTCTTT. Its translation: CASSPGTAGSEAFF.

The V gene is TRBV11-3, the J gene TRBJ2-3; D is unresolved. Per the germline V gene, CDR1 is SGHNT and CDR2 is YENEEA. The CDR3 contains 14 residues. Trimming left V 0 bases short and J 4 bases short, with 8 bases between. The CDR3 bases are TGTGCCAGCAGCTTAGAAGTCGAGGCAGATACGCAGTATTTT. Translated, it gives CASSLEVEADTQYF. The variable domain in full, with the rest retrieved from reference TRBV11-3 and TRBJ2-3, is EAGVVQSPRYKIIEKKQPVAFWCNPISGHNTLYWYLQNLGQGPELLIRYENEEAVDDSQLPKDRFSAERLKGVDSTLKIQPAELGDSAVYLCASSLEVEADTQYFGPGTRLTVL.

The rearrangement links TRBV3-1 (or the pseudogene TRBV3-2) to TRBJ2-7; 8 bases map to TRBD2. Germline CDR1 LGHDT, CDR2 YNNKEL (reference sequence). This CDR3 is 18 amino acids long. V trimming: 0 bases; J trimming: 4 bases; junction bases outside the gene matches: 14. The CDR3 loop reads CASSQEGLAGRTLYEQYF. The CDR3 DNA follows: TGTGCCAGCAGCCAAGAAGGTCTAGCGGGTAGGACGTTGTACGAGCAGTACTTC.

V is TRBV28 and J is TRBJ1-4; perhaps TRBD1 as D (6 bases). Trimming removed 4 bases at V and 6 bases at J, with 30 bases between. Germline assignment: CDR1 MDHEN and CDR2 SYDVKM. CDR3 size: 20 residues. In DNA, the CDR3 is TGTGCCAGCAGTTCCTGGGAAGGGGGGTATTTTACAGTAAGTGATGAAAAACTGTTTTTT. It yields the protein CASSSWEGGYFTVSDEKLFF.

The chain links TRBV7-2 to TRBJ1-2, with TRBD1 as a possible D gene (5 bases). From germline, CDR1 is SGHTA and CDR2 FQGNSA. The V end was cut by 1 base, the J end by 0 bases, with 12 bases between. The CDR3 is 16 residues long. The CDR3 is CASSLGGGGPNYGYTF. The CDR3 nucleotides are TGTGCCAGCAGCTTAGGGGGTGGGGGTCCTAACTATGGCTACACCTTC.

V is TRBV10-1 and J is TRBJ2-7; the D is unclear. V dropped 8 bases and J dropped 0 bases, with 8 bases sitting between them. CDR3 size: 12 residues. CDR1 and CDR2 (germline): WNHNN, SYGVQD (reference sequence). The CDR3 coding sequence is TGCGCCAGCCGACGGATCTCCTACGAGCAGTACTTC. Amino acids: CASRRISYEQYF.

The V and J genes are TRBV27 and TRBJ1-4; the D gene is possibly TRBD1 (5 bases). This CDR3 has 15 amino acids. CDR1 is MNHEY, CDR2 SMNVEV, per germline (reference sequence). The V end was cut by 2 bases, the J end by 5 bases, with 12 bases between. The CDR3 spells CASSLRGRENEKLFF. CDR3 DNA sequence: TGTGCCAGCAGTTTAAGGGGACGGGAGAATGAAAAACTGTTTTTT.

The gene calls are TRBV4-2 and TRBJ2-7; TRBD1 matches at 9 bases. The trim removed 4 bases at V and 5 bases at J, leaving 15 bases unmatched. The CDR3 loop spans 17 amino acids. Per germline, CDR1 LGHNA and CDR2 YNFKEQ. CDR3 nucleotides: TGTGCCAGCAGCCGGGAAACCGGGACAGGGAGCCCAAACGAGCAGTACTTC. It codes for CASSRETGTGSPNEQYF.

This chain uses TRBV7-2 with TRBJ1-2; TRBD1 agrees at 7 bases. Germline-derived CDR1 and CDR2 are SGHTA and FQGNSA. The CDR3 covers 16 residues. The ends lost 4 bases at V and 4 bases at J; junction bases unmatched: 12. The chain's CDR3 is CASSYPNRGTSYGYTF. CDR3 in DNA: TGTGCCAGCAGCTACCCCAACAGGGGAACAAGCTATGGCTACACCTTC.

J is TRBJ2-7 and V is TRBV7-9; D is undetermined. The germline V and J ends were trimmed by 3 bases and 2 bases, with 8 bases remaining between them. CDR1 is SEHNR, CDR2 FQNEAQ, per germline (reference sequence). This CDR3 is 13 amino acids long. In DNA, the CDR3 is TGTGCCAGCAGCTTTATAGTTCCCTACGAGCAGTACTTC. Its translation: CASSFIVPYEQYF.

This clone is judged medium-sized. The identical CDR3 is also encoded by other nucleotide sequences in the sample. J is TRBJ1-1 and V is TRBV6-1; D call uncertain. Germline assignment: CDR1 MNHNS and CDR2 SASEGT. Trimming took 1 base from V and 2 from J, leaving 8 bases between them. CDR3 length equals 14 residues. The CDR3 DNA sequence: TGTGCCAGCAGTGAAGGTGGGATTAACACTGAAGCTTTCTTT. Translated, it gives CASSEGGINTEAFF.

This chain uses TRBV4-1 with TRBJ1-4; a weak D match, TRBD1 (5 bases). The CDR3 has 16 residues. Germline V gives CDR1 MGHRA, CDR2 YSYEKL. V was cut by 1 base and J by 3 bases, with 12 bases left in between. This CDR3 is CASSQGGRRSNEKLFF. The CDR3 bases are TGCGCCAGCAGCCAAGGGGGACGCAGATCTAATGAAAAACTGTTTTTT.

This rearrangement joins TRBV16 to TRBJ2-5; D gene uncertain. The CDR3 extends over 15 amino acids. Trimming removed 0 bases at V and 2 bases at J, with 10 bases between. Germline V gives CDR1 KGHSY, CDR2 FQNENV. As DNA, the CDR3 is TGTGCCAGCAGCCAATCGGTGTCCAGACAAGAGACCCAGTACTTC. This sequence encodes CASSQSVSRQETQYF. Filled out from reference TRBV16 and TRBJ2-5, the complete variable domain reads GEEVAQTPKHLVRGEGQKAKLYCAPIKGHSYVFWYQQVLKNEFKFLISFQNENVFDETGMPKERFSAKCLPNSPCSLEIQATKLEDSAVYFCASSQSVSRQETQYFGPGTRLLVL.

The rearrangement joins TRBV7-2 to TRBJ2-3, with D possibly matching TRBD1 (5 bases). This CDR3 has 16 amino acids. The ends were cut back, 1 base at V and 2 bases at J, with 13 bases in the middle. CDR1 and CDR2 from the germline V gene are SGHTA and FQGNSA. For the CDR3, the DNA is TGTGCCAGCAGCTTAGTATTCGGACAACCCACAGATACGCAGTATTTT. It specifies CASSLVFGQPTDTQYF.

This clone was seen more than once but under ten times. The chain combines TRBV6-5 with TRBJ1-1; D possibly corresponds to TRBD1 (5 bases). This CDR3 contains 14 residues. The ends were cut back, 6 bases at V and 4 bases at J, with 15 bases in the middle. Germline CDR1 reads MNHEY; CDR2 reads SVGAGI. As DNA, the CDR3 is TGTGCCAGCAGGAACAGGTGGCGAGGCACTGAAGCTTTCTTT. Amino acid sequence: CASRNRWRGTEAFF.

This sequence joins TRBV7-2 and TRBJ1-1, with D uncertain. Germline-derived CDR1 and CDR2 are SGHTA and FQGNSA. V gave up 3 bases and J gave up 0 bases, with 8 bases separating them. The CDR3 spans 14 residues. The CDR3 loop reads CASSFISLNTEAFF. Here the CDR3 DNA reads TGTGCCAGCAGCTTCATATCGTTGAACACTGAAGCTTTCTTT.

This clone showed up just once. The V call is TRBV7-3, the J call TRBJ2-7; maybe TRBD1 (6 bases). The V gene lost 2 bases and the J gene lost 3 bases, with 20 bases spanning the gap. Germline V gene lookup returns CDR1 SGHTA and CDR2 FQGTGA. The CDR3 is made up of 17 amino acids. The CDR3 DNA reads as TGTGCCAGCAGCTTAGGCCCAACAGGGATCGGAGGCTACGAGCAGTACTTC. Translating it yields CASSLGPTGIGGYEQYF.

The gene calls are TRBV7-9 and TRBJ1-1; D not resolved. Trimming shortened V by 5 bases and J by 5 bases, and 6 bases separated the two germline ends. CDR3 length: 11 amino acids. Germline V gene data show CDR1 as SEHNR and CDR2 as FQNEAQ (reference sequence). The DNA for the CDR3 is TGTGCCAGCAGCCCTAGGACTGAAGCTTTCTTT. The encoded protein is CASSPRTEAFF.

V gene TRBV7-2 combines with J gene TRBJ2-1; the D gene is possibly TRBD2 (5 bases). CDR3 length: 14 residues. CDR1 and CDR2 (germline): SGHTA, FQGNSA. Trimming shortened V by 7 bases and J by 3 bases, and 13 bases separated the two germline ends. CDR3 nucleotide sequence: TGTGCCAGCACTTTCGACACTAGCTACAATGAGCAGTTCTTC. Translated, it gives CASTFDTSYNEQFF.

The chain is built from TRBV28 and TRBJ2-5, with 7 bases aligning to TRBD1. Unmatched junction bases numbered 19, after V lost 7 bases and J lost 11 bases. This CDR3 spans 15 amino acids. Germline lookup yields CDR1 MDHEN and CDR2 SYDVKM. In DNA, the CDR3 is TGTGCCAGCAATCCCCAAGTCGGGCCCGCAGGGGGACAGTACTTC. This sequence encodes CASNPQVGPAGGQYF.

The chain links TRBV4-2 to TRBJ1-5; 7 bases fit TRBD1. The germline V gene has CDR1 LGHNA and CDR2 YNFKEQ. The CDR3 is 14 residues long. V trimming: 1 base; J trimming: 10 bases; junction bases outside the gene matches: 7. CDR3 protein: CASSQGNRQGPQHF. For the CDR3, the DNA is TGTGCCAGCAGCCAAGGCAATCGACAGGGACCCCAGCATTTT.

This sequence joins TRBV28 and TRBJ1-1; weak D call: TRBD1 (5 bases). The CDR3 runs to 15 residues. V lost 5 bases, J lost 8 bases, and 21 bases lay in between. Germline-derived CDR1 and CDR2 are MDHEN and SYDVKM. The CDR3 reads CASSTPGQGGAEAFF. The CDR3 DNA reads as TGTGCCAGCAGTACCCCTGGGCAGGGAGGGGCCGAAGCTTTCTTT.

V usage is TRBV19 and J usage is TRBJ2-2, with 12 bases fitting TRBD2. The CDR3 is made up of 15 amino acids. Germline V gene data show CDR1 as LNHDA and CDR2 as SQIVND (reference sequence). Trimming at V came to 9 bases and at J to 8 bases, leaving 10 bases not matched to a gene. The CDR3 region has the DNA TGTGCCAGCGGTCTAGCGGGGGGGCCTGGAGGGGAGCTGTTTTTT. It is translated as CASGLAGGPGGELFF. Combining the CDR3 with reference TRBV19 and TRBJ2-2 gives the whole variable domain DGGITQSPKYLFRKEGQNVTLSCEQNLNHDAMYWYRQDPGQGLRLIYYSQIVNDFQKGDIAEGYSVSREKKESFPLTVTSAQKNPTAFYLCASGLAGGPGGELFFGEGSRLTVL.

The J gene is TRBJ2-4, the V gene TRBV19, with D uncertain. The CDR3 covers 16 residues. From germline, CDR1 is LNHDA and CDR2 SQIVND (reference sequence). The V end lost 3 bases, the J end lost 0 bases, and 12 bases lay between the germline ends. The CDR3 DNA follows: TGTGCCAGTAGTATGGGCATCCTTTTAGCCAAAAACATTCAGTACTTC. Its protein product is CASSMGILLAKNIQYF.

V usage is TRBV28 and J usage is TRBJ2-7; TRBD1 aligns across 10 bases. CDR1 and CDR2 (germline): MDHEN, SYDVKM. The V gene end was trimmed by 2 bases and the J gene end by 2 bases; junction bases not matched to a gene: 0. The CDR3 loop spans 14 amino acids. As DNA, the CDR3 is TGTGCCAGCAGTTTAGACAGGGGGCCCTACGAGCAGTACTTC. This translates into CASSLDRGPYEQYF.

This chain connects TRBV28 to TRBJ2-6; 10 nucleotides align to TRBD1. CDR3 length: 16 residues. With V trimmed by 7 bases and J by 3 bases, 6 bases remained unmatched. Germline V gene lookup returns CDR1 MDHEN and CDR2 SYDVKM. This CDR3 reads CASTGQGSLGANVLTF. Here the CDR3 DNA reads TGTGCCAGCACGGGACAGGGGAGTCTTGGGGCCAACGTCCTGACTTTC.

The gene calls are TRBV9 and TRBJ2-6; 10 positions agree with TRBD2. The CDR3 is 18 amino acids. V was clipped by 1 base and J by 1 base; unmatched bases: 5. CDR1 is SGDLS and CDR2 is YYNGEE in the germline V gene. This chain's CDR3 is CASSVTPSGGSGANVLTF. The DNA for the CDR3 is TGTGCCAGCAGCGTAACCCCTAGCGGGGGATCTGGGGCCAACGTCCTGACTTTC.